These 2 T cell receptor beta chains were sequenced from one sample in a study of shared clonotypes between healthy human individuals. Terminally differentiated effector memory CD45RA+ cells were left out of the naive CD8 fraction, which was CD45RO-negative and positively selected for CCR7. Only in-frame clones appear in the TCRdb table, and some are missing; sequencing was by immunoSEQ multiplex PCR. The sample shows about 2 million clones, approximately 94% of them seen only once. The sequencing input was naive CD8+ T cells sorted from blood. The receptors were sampled from a man between 18 and 35 years old in good health.

A note on this clone: Additional DNA sequences in this sample encode the identical CDR3. This rearrangement joins TRBV4-1 to TRBJ1-3; the D is unclear. This CDR3 has 15 residues. V lost 0 bases to trimming and J lost 0 bases, with 6 bases between them. The V gene's germline CDR1 is MGHRA and CDR2 YSYEKL. CDR3 DNA: TGCGCCAGCAGCCAAGAACCGAGCTCTGGAAACACCATATATTTT. Translated: CASSQEPSSGNTIYF.

The V call is TRBV9, the J call TRBJ2-1; TRBD1 aligns across 8 bases. Germline V gene lookup returns CDR1 SGDLS and CDR2 YYNGEE. V shed 0 bases and J 8 bases; nucleotides not matched to a gene: 4. This CDR3 has 14 residues. The CDR3 nucleotides read TGTGCCAGCAGCGTAGGACAGGGGTACGATGAGCAGTTCTTC. Protein product: CASSVGQGYDEQFF.